This T cell receptor beta chain was sequenced for a study of radiotherapy plus CTLA-4 blockade in lung cancer. Overall study results and limits: After radiotherapy and ipilimumab, tumor-derived clones expanded in peripheral blood.

Germline V CDR1 and CDR2: SGHTA, FQGNSA. There are 15 residues in the CDR3. V lost 1 base and J 0 bases, leaving 9 bases between the germline ends. Patients with chemo-refractory metastatic non-small-cell lung cancer received focal radiation plus CTLA-4 blockade with ipilimumab. With respect to this clone: Antigen: not known.

TCRdb's table, derived via immunoSEQ multiplex PCR, lists solely in-frame clones and lacks some. In the table there are some 78,000 clones, approximately 86% of which are singletons. This receptor was taken from a human donor with non-small cell lung cancer who had stable disease on radiotherapy plus ipilimumab. Sequencing used peripheral blood, obtained from a patient treated with radiotherapy plus ipilimumab. V and J are TRBV7-2 and TRBJ1-2, with D unclear. The CDR3 nucleotides are TGTGCCAGCAGCTTAGGACCTTCTTCTAACTATGGCTACACCTTC. The encoded protein is CASSLGPSSNYGYTF.